Sequencing of this TCR beta chain was carried out in a study of cytomegalovirus exposure and HLA in healthy donors. Concerning this clone itself: Its antigen is still unknown.

Findings and caveats of the study: CMV serostatus was the only recorded immune exposure for donors. Several V segments, TRBV6-2 and TRBV6-3 among them, could not be told apart and were dropped. Most TCR sequences were rare, but some public TCRs occurred in many donors.

PCR employed 60 Vbeta and 13 Jbeta primers. Measured with immunoSEQ multiplex PCR; TCRdb has only the in-frame clones, and not every one. The sample lists under 200,000 clones; 65% to 85% were seen once. The CDR3 is 15 amino acids. V lost 4 bases, J lost 2 bases, and 14 bases lay in between. CDR1 SGHVS and CDR2 FQNEAQ come from the germline V gene. This chain joins TRBV7-8 and TRBJ1-1, with D unclear. Sequencing input: PBMCs. This clonotype was sampled from a male donor in good health and CMV-seropositive. The CDR3 nucleotides read TGTGCCAGCAGCTCCCGACTCGAACCCAACACTGAAGCTTTCTTT. Translating gives CASSSRLEPNTEAFF.